This is a list of T cell receptor beta chains from one sample in a study of cytomegalovirus exposure and HLA in healthy donors. Produced via immunoSEQ multiplex PCR; TCRdb's table is partial and in-frame only. This table has some 190,000 clones, 85% appearing once. Sequences were obtained from PBMCs. The source of these receptors is a boy aged 2 to 10 in good health and CMV-seronegative. Both conserved end residues are trimmed from each CDR3. Fields, in order: CDR3 protein, J gene, V gene.

ASTQTGDATDTQY,TRBJ2-3,TRBV10-2
ASSLRGWSNQPQH,TRBJ1-5,TRBV19
ASLRDSTNEKLF,TRBJ1-4,TRBV5-8
AISGGQGGVFSGYT,TRBJ1-2,TRBV10-3
ASRSDRKETQY,TRBJ2-5,TRBV6-5
ASSLTGLGYT,TRBJ1-2,TRBV27
AISEVAGGGTDTQY,TRBJ2-3,TRBV10-3
ASSLAGGYGYT,TRBJ1-2,TRBV11-2
ASSLAGSSYNEQF,TRBJ2-1,TRBV5-6
ASSLTGVMNTEAF,TRBJ1-1,TRBV28
ASSMDWNEKLF,TRBJ1-4,TRBV19
ASSFRTGSPNTGELF,TRBJ2-2,TRBV7-2
AGRIATNTGELF,TRBJ2-2,TRBV19
ASSLTGTDTQY,TRBJ2-3,TRBV14
AISEYGAYNEQF,TRBJ2-1,TRBV10-3
AWSVGQGGGYGYT,TRBJ1-2,TRBV30
ASSPSRGEDSGYT,TRBJ1-2,TRBV18
ASSLQETQY,TRBJ2-5,TRBV28
ASGTGSVNTEAF,TRBJ1-1,TRBV5-1